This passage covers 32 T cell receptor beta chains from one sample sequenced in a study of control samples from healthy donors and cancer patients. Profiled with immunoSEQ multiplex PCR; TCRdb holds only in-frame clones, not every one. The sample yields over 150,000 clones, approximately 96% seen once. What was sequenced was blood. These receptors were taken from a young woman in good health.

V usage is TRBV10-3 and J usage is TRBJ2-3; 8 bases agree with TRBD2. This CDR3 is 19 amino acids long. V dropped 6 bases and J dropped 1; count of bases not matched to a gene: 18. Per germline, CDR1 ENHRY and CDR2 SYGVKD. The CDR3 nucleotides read TGTGCCATCAGACGGGGGCTAGCGGGCCTAGGGGGTGGCACAGATACGCAGTATTTT. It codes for CAIRRGLAGLGGGTDTQYF.

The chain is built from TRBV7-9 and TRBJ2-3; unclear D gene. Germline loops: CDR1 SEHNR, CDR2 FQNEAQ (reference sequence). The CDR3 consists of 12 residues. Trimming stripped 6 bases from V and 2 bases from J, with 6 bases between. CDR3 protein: CASRLYTDTQYF. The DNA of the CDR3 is TGTGCCAGCAGATTGTACACAGATACGCAGTATTTT.

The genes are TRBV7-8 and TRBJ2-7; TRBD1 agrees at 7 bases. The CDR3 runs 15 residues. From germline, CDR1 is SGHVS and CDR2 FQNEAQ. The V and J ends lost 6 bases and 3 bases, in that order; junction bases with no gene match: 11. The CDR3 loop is CASSTINRGLYEQYF. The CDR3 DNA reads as TGTGCCAGCAGTACCATAAACAGGGGCCTCTACGAGCAGTACTTC.

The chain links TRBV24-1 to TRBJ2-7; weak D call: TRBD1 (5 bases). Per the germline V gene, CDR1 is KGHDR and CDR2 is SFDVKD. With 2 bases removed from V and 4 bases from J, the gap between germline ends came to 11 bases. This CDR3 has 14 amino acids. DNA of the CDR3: TGTGCCACCAGTGATTCATCAGGGTTGTACGAGCAGTACTTC. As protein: CATSDSSGLYEQYF.

In DNA, the CDR3 is TGTGCCTGGAAAGCACGAAGGGTCCCAAAGGACACCATATATTTT. It specifies CAWKARRVPKDTIYF. V gene TRBV30 combines with J gene TRBJ1-3, with D unresolved. Trimming pared 4 bases from V and 8 bases from J, leaving 21 bases between. CDR1 is GTSNPN and CDR2 is SVGIG in the germline V gene (reference sequence). The CDR3 totals 15 residues.

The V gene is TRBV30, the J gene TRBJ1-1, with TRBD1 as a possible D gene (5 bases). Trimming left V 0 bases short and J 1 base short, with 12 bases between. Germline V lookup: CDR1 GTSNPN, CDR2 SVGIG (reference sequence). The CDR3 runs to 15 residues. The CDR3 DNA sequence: TGTGCCTGGAGTGTATGGGGGGGTAGGAACACTGAAGCTTTCTTT. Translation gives CAWSVWGGRNTEAFF.

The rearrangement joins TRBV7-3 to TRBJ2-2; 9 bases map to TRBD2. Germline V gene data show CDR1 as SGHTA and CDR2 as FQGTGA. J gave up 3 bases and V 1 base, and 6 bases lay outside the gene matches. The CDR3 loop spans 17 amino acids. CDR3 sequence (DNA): TGTGCCAGCAGCTTAAATTGGGTAGCGGGAGACACCGGGGAGCTGTTTTTT. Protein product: CASSLNWVAGDTGELFF.

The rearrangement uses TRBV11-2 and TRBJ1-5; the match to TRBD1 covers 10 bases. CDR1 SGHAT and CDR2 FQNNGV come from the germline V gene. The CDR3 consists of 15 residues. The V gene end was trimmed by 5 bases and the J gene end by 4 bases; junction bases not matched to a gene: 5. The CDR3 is CASSPGTGENQPQHF. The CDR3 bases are TGTGCCAGCAGCCCAGGGACAGGGGAAAATCAGCCCCAGCATTTT.

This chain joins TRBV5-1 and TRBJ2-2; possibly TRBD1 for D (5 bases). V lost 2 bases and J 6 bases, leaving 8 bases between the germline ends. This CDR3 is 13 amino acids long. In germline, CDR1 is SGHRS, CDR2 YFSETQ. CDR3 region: CASSLGVSGELFF. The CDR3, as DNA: TGCGCCAGCAGCTTAGGGGTTTCCGGGGAGCTGTTTTTT.

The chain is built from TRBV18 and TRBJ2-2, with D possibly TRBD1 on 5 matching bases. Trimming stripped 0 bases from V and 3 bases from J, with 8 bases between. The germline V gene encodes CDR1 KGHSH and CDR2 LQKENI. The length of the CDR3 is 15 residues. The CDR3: CASSPPGADTGELFF. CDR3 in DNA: TGTGCCAGCTCACCACCAGGGGCGGACACCGGGGAGCTGTTTTTT.

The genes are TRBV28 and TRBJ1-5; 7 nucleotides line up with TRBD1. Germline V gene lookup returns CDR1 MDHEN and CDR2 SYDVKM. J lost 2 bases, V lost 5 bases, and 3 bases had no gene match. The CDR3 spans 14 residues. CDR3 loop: CASSRQGGNQPQHF. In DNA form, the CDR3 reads TGTGCCAGCAGTCGGCAGGGGGGCAATCAGCCCCAGCATTTT.

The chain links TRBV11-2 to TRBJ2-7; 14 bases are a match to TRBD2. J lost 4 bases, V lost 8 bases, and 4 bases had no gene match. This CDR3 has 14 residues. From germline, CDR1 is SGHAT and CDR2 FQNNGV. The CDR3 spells CASGLAGGKYEQYF. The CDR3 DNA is TGTGCCAGCGGACTAGCGGGAGGCAAATACGAGCAGTACTTC.

CDR3 sequence reads: CASSDSARKLYEQYF. CDR3 sequence (DNA): TGTGCCAGCAGTGATTCAGCTCGAAAACTCTACGAGCAGTACTTC. The chain carries TRBV6-1 and TRBJ2-7; D not resolved. V lost 3 bases and J lost 3, with 15 bases in between. The CDR3 sequence is 15 residues long. Germline lookup yields CDR1 MNHNS and CDR2 SASEGT.

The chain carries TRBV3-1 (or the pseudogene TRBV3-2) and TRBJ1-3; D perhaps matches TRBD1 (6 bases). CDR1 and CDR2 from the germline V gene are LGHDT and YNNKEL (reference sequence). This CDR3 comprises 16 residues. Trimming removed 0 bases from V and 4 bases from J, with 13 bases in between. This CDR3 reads CASSQDPGALGNTIYF. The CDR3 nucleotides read TGTGCCAGCAGCCAAGACCCAGGGGCTTTGGGAAACACCATATATTTT.

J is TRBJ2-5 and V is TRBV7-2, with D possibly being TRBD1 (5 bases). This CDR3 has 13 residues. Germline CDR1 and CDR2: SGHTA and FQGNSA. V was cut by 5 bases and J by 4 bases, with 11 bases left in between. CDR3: CASSPGLGETQYF. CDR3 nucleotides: TGTGCCAGCAGCCCAGGGTTAGGAGAGACCCAGTACTTC.

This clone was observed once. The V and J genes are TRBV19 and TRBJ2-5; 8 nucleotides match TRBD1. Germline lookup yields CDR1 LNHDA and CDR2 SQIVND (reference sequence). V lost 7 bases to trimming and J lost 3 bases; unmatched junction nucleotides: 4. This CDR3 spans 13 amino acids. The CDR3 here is CASTSTGEETQYF. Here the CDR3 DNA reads TGTGCCAGTACCTCGACAGGGGAAGAGACCCAGTACTTC. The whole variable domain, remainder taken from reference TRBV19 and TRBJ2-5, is DGGITQSPKYLFRKEGQNVTLSCEQNLNHDAMYWYRQDPGQGLRLIYYSQIVNDFQKGDIAEGYSVSREKKESFPLTVTSAQKNPTAFYLCASTSTGEETQYFGPGTRLLVL.

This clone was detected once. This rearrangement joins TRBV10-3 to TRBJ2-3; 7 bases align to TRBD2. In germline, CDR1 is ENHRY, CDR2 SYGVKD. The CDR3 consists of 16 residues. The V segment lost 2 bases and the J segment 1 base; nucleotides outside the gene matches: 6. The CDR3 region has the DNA TGTGCCATCAGTGAGCGCTCTAGCGGAGGCACAGATACGCAGTATTTT. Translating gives CAISERSSGGTDTQYF.

The CDR3 spells CASSAVGRADTQYF. CDR3 nucleotides: TGTGCCAGCAGCGCTGTGGGCAGGGCAGATACGCAGTATTTT. The chain employs TRBV5-6 and TRBJ2-3, with D maybe TRBD1 (5 bases). Deletions cut 4 bases from V and 4 bases from J, with 13 bases between. This CDR3 spans 14 amino acids. CDR1 is SGHDT and CDR2 is YYEEEE in the germline V gene.

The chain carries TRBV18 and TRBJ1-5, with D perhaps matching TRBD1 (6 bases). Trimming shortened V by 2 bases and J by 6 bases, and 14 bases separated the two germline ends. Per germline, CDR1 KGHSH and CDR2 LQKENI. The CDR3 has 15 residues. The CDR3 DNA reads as TGTGCCAGCTCACCAAATGGGGGGGCGCGTCAGCCCCAGCATTTT. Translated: CASSPNGGARQPQHF.

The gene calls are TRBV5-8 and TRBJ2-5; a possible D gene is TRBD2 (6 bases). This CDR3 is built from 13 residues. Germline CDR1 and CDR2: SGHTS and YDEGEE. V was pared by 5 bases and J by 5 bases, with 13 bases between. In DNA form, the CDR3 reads TGTGCCAGCAGGAGGACTATGAGGGAGACCCAGTACTTC. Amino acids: CASRRTMRETQYF.

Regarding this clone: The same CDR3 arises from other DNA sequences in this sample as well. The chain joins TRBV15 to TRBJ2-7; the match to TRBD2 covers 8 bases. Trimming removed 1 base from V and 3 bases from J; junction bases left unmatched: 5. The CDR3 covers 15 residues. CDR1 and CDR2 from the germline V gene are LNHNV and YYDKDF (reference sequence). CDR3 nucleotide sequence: TGTGCCACCAGCAGAGTGGGGCGGGGGGACTACGAGCAGTACTTC. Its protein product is CATSRVGRGDYEQYF.

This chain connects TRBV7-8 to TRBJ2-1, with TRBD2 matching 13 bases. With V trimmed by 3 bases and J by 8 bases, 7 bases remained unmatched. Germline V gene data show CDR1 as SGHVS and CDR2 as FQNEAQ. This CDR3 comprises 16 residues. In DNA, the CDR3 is TGTGCCAGCAGCTTCCACACTAGCGGGGGGGCGGATGAGCAGTTCTTC. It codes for CASSFHTSGGADEQFF.

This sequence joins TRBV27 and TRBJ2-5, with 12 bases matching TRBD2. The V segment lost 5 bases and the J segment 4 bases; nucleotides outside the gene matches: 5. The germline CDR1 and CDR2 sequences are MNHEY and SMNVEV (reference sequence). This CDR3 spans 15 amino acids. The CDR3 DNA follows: TGTGCCAGCAGTGTACTAGCGGGGGGCCCAGAGACCCAGTACTTC. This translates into CASSVLAGGPETQYF.

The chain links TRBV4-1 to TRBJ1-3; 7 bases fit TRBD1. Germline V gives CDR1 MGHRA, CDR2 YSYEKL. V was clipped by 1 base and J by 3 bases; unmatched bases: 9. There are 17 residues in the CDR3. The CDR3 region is CASSQGLAGTVGNTIYF. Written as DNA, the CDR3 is TGCGCCAGCAGCCAAGGCCTTGCCGGGACAGTTGGAAACACCATATATTTT.

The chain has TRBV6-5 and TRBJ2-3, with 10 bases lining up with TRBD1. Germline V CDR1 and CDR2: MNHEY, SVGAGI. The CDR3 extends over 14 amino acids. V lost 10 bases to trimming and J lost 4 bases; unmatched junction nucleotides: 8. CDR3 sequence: CATSRDRGADTQYF. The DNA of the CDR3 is TGTGCCACCTCGAGGGACAGGGGTGCAGATACGCAGTATTTT.

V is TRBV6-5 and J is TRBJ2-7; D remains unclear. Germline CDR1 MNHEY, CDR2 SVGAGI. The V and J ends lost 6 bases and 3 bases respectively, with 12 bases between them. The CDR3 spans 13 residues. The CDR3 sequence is CASRPLMNYEQYF. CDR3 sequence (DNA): TGTGCCAGCAGACCCCTAATGAACTACGAGCAGTACTTC.

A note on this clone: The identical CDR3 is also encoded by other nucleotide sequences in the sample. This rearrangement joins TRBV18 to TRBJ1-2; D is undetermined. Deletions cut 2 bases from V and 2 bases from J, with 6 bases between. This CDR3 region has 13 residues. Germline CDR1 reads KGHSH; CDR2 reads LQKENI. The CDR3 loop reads CASSPDKNYGYTF. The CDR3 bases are TGTGCCAGCTCACCAGACAAGAACTATGGCTACACCTTC.

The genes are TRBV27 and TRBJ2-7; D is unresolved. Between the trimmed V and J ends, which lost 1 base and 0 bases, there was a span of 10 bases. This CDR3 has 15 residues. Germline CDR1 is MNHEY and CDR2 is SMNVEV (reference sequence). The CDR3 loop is CASSLLGRYSYEQYF. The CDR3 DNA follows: TGTGCCAGCAGTTTATTGGGCCGATACTCCTACGAGCAGTACTTC.

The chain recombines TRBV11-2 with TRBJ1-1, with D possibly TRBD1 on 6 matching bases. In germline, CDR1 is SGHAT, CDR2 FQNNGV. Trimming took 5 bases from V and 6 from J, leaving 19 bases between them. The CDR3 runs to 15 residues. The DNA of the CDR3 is TGTGCCAGCAGCCTCCTGGGACTCAGGGGTCCTGAAGCTTTCTTT. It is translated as CASSLLGLRGPEAFF.

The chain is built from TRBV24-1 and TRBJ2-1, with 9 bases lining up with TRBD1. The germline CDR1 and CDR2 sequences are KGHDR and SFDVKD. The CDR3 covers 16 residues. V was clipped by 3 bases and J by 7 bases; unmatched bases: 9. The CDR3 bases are TGTGCCACCAGTGATCCCTGGGACAGGGTTGGTAATGAGCAGTTCTTC. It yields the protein CATSDPWDRVGNEQFF.

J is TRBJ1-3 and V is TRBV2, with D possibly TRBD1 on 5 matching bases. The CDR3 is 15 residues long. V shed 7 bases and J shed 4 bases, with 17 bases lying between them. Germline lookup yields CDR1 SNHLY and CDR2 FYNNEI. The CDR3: CASTFGGGGGNTIYF. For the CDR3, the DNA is TGTGCCAGCACCTTTGGCGGGGGAGGAGGAAACACCATATATTTT. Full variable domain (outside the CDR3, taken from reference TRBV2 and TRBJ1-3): EPEVTQTPSHQVTQMGQEVILRCVPISNHLYFYWYRQILGQKVEFLVSFYNNEISEKSEIFDDQFSVERPDGSNFTLKIRSTKLEDSAMYFCASTFGGGGGNTIYFGEGSWLTVV.

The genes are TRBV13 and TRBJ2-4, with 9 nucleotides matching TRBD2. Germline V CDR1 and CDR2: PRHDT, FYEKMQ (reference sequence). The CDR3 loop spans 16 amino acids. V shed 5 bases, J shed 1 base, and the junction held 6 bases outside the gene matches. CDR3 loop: CASSQGTSWAKNIQYF. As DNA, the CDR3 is TGTGCCAGCAGCCAAGGGACTAGCTGGGCCAAAAACATTCAGTACTTC.